The 21 T cell receptor beta chains below all came from one sample that was sequenced in a study of T cell clones after liver transplantation. Assay: immunoSEQ multiplex PCR; the TCRdb copy retains only in-frame clones and omits some. The sample comprises some 80,000 clones, roughly 85% of which are singletons, and approximately 0.45% rests with the top ten. The sample consisted of CD4+ T cells from blood, taken 45 to 46 months after liver transplant. Receptor source: a human patient who received a liver transplant. The T cells may partly be graft donor cells.

This sequence joins TRBV27 and TRBJ1-4; D perhaps matches TRBD1 (5 bases). CDR1 is MNHEY and CDR2 is SMNVEV in the germline V gene (reference sequence). The CDR3 loop spans 12 amino acids. V lost 6 bases, J lost 8 bases, and 10 bases lay in between. The CDR3 region is CASSTGGEKLFF. The CDR3 DNA follows: TGTGCCAGCAGCACAGGTGGAGAAAAACTGTTTTTT.

This clone has just a few counts. This sequence joins TRBV7-2 and TRBJ2-2, with D unclear. The germline gives CDR1 SGHTA, CDR2 FQGNSA. Trimming left V 3 bases short and J 0 bases short, with 8 bases between. The CDR3 extends over 15 amino acids. The CDR3 bases are TGTGCCAGCAGCTTCGTACGAGCGAACACCGGGGAGCTGTTTTTT. Protein: CASSFVRANTGELFF.

This clone was seen a single time. J is TRBJ2-5 and V is TRBV15; D is undetermined. The germline V gene encodes CDR1 LNHNV and CDR2 YYDKDF (reference sequence). The CDR3 runs to 14 residues. V was shortened by 1 base and J by 5 bases, with 11 bases between the two germline ends. CDR3 protein: CATSRGRLIETQYF. The DNA of the CDR3 is TGTGCCACCAGCAGAGGACGGCTAATTGAGACCCAGTACTTC.

J is TRBJ1-5 and V is TRBV21-1; the table's D call, TRBD1, has no DNA check behind it. TRBV21-1 is a known pseudogene. This CDR3 is 19 amino acids long. CDR3 protein: CASSKASTSHGTGPGPQHF. The CDR3 nucleotides read TGTGCCAGCAGCAAAGCGTCAACCTCCCACGGGACAGGTCCAGGGCCCCAGCATTTT.

This clone was seen a single time. J is TRBJ2-5 and V is TRBV7-9; D possibly corresponds to TRBD2 (5 bases). This CDR3 has 12 residues. The germline V gene has CDR1 SEHNR and CDR2 FQNEAQ (reference sequence). Between the trimmed V and J ends, which lost 5 bases and 9 bases, there was a span of 13 bases. The CDR3 is CASSLPTGSQYF. Here the CDR3 DNA reads TGTGCCAGCAGCCTCCCGACGGGGTCCCAGTACTTC.

This clone was counted between two and nine times. The rearrangement links TRBV28 to TRBJ2-7; 11 nucleotides align to TRBD2. This CDR3 region has 15 residues. V was pared by 6 bases and J by 1 base, with 5 bases of the junction left unmatched. From germline, CDR1 is MDHEN and CDR2 SYDVKM. In nucleotides, the CDR3 is TGTGCCAGCAGCCGAAGACTAGCGGGGTCCTACGAGCAGTACTTC. It encodes CASSRRLAGSYEQYF.

The CDR3 sequence is CASSPLPGGDEKLFF. CDR3 bases: TGTGCCAGCTCACCCCTACCAGGGGGCGATGAAAAACTGTTTTTT. This chain connects TRBV18 to TRBJ1-4; TRBD1 matches at 8 bases. V gave up 3 bases and J gave up 6 bases; unmatched junction bases: 6. Germline values: CDR1 KGHSH, CDR2 LQKENI. The CDR3 has 15 amino acids.

The rearrangement links TRBV7-9 to TRBJ2-3, with 8 positions matching TRBD1. This CDR3 comprises 15 residues. Trimming removed 4 bases from V and 1 base from J; junction bases left unmatched: 4. CDR1 and CDR2 (germline): SEHNR, FQNEAQ (reference sequence). CDR3 DNA sequence: TGTGCCAGCAGCTCCCAGGGGGCGGGCACAGATACGCAGTATTTT. It is translated as CASSSQGAGTDTQYF.

This clone was observed a few times. The chain combines TRBV5-8 with TRBJ1-5; no definite D call. Between the trimmed V and J ends, which lost 3 bases and 6 bases, there was a span of 4 bases. Germline CDR1 SGHTS, CDR2 YDEGEE. The CDR3 is 11 residues long. The chain's CDR3 is CASSSGQPQHF. The DNA of the CDR3 is TGTGCCAGCAGCTCAGGTCAGCCCCAGCATTTT.

Concerning this clone itself: Other DNA sequences in the same sample also yield this CDR3. J is TRBJ1-3 and V is TRBV12-5; D is unclear. The V end lost 1 base, the J end lost 4 bases, and 8 bases lay between the germline ends. This CDR3 has 14 amino acids. Germline CDR1 and CDR2: LGHNT and FRNRAP. CDR3 nucleotides: TGTGCTAGTGGTTTGGGGGGTTCAGGAAACACCATATATTTT. It translates to CASGLGGSGNTIYF.

The chain links TRBV5-1 to TRBJ1-2; 10 nucleotides align to TRBD1. The length of the CDR3 is 16 residues. After removal of 0 bases from V and 4 bases from J, the junction contained 6 bases not matched to a gene. Germline V gene lookup returns CDR1 SGHRS and CDR2 YFSETQ. This chain's CDR3 is CASSLARGQGIYGYTF. The CDR3, as DNA: TGCGCCAGCAGCTTGGCCAGGGGACAGGGGATCTATGGCTACACCTTC.

The rearrangement joins TRBV5-1 to TRBJ2-5; D perhaps matches TRBD2 (5 bases). Trimming removed 0 bases from V and 5 bases from J, with 14 bases in between. The CDR3 sequence is 15 residues long. Germline loops: CDR1 SGHRS, CDR2 YFSETQ. This chain's CDR3 is CASSLVNEGAETQYF. For the CDR3, the DNA is TGCGCCAGCAGCTTGGTTAATGAGGGAGCCGAGACCCAGTACTTC. The full variable domain, rest sourced from reference TRBV5-1 and TRBJ2-5, is KAGVTQTPRYLIKTRGQQVTLSCSPISGHRSVSWYQQTPGQGLQFLFEYFSETQRNKGNFPGRFSGRQFSNSRSEMNVSTLELGDSALYLCASSLVNEGAETQYFGPGTRLLVL.

The V call is TRBV6-1, the J call TRBJ2-1, with D perhaps TRBD2 (6 bases). Trimming pared 0 bases from V and 0 bases from J, leaving 15 bases between. CDR1 and CDR2 (germline): MNHNS, SASEGT. The CDR3 extends over 18 amino acids. CDR3 nucleotides: TGTGCCAGCAGTGAAGCGAACCTAGCGCAGAGCTCCTACAATGAGCAGTTCTTC. Translation gives CASSEANLAQSSYNEQFF.

The rearrangement links TRBV7-9 to TRBJ2-5; D is undetermined. The ends were cut back, 5 bases at V and 0 bases at J, with 10 bases in the middle. Germline V lookup: CDR1 SEHNR, CDR2 FQNEAQ (reference sequence). This CDR3 spans 14 amino acids. The CDR3 is CASSRRDYQETQYF. Here the CDR3 DNA reads TGTGCCAGCAGCCGTCGTGATTACCAAGAGACCCAGTACTTC.

The CDR3 spells CASSLPPTETQYF. The CDR3 bases are TGTGCCAGCAGCCTCCCCCCTACGGAGACCCAGTACTTC. The chain combines TRBV7-9 with TRBJ2-5; D remains ambiguous. Trimming shortened V by 5 bases and J by 5 bases, and 12 bases separated the two germline ends. Germline V lookup: CDR1 SEHNR, CDR2 FQNEAQ (reference sequence). There are 13 residues in the CDR3.

The chain has TRBV23-1 and TRBJ1-3, with D perhaps TRBD1 (5 bases). TRBV23-1 has ORF status, its function being uncertain. V lost 4 bases and J 4 bases, leaving 14 bases between the germline ends. The CDR3 contains 15 residues. The CDR3 region has the DNA TGCGCCAGCAGTCTCCCCGGGGCCGGAGGAAACACCATATATTTT. Translating gives CASSLPGAGGNTIYF.

J is TRBJ2-1 and V is TRBV11-2; no definite D call. Trimming left V 5 bases short and J 7 bases short, with 6 bases between. The germline gives CDR1 SGHAT, CDR2 FQNNGV. This CDR3 region has 11 residues. The CDR3 coding sequence is TGTGCCAGCAGCGTCGAAAATGAGCAGTTCTTC. Encoded protein: CASSVENEQFF. Supplemented by reference TRBV11-2 and TRBJ2-1, the full variable domain reads EAGVAQSPRYKIIEKRQSVAFWCNPISGHATLYWYQQILGQGPKLLIQFQNNGVVDDSQLPKDRFSAERLKGVDSTLKIQPAKLEDSAVYLCASSVENEQFFGPGTRLTVL.

This rearrangement joins TRBV18 to TRBJ2-7; D tentatively reads TRBD1 or TRBD2 (6 bases each). Germline V gene lookup returns CDR1 KGHSH and CDR2 LQKENI. The V end lost 2 bases, the J end lost 0 bases, and 23 bases lay between the germline ends. This CDR3 has 19 amino acids. CDR3 coding DNA: TGTGCCAGCTCACCAGTCGCCGGGATTGGGGGGCGGAGCTCCTACGAGCAGTACTTC. Amino acid sequence: CASSPVAGIGGRSSYEQYF.

This chain uses TRBV5-5 with TRBJ1-1; D not certain. The CDR3 loop spans 15 amino acids. The germline V and J ends were trimmed by 0 bases and 1 base, with 10 bases remaining between them. Germline CDR1 and CDR2: SGHKS and YYEKEE (reference sequence). The CDR3 sequence: CASSLVASWNTEAFF. The CDR3 coding sequence is TGTGCCAGCAGCTTGGTAGCCAGTTGGAACACTGAAGCTTTCTTT. The complete variable domain, with remaining parts taken from reference TRBV5-5 and TRBJ1-1, reads DAGVTQSPTHLIKTRGQQVTLRCSPISGHKSVSWYQQVLGQGPQFIFQYYEKEERGRGNFPDRFSARQFPNYSSELNVNALLLGDSALYLCASSLVASWNTEAFFGQGTRLTVV.

This chain joins TRBV7-9 and TRBJ2-6; D gene uncertain. From germline, CDR1 is SEHNR and CDR2 FQNEAQ (reference sequence). The CDR3 contains 15 residues. V was clipped by 4 bases and J by 0 bases, with 7 bases between them. The CDR3 DNA reads TGTGCCAGCAGCTCCTACAACTCTGGGGCCAACGTCCTGACTTTC. Residues: CASSSYNSGANVLTF.

The V gene is TRBV7-2, the J gene TRBJ1-2, with D perhaps matching TRBD1 (5 bases). CDR1 and CDR2 from the germline V gene are SGHTA and FQGNSA. The length of the CDR3 is 17 residues. The V gene lost 5 bases and the J gene lost 4 bases, with 23 bases spanning the gap. The CDR3 spells CASSPYRTGRVGYGYTF. In DNA form, the CDR3 reads TGTGCCAGCAGCCCCTACAGAACGGGGCGAGTCGGCTATGGCTACACCTTC.